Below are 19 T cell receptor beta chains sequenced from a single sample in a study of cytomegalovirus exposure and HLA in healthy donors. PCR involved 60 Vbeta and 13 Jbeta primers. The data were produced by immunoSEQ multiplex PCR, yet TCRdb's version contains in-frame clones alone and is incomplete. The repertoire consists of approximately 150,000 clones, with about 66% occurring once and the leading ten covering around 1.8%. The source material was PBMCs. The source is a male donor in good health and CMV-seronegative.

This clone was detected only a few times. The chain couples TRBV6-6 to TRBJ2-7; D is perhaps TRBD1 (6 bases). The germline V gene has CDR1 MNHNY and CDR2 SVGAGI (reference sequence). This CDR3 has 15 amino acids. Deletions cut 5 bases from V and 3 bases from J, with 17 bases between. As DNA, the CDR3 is TGTGCCAGCAGTCCCCAGGTGGGGGCTTACTACGAGCAGTACTTC. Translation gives CASSPQVGAYYEQYF.

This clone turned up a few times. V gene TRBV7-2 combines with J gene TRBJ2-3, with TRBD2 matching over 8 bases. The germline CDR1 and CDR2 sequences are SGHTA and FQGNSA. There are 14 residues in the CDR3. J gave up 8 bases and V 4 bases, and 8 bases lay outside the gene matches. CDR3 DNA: TGTGCCAGCAGCTCCCGGGGGGGATATAGTACGCAGTATTTT. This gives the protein CASSSRGGYSTQYF.

CDR3 residues: CASSPVAGGYNEQFF. The DNA for the CDR3 is TGTGCCAGCAGCCCTGTAGCGGGGGGTTACAATGAGCAGTTCTTC. This chain uses TRBV9 with TRBJ2-1, with TRBD2 matching 10 bases. The CDR3 has 15 amino acids. Per germline, CDR1 SGDLS and CDR2 YYNGEE. V lost 4 bases and J lost 4; bases outside the gene matches: 5.

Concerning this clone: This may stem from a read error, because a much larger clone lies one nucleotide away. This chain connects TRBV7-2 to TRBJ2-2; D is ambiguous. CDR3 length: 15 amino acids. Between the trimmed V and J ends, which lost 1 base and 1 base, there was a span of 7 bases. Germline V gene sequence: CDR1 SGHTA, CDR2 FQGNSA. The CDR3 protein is CASSLVAVNTGELFF. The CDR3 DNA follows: TGTGCCAGCAGCTTAGTGGCGGTGAACACCGGGGAGCTGTTTTTT.

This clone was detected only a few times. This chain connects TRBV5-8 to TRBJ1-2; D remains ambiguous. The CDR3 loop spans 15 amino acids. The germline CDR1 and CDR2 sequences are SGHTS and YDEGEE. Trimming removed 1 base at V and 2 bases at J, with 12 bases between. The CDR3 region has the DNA TGTGCCAGCAGCTTGCGTCTTGGACTAAACTATGGCTACACCTTC. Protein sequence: CASSLRLGLNYGYTF.

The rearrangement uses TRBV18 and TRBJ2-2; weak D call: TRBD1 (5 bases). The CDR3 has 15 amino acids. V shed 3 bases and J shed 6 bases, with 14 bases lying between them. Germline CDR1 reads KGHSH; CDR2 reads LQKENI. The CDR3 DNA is TGTGCCAGCTCACCTGAAGCAGGGATTCCCGGGGAGCTGTTTTTT. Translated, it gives CASSPEAGIPGELFF.

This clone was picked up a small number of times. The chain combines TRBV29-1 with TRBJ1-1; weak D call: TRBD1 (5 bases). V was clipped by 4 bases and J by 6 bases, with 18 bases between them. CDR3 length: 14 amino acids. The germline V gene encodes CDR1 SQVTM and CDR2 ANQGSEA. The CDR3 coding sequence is TGCAGCGTTGGGCCCCCGGGGGGGTTCGCTGAAGCTTTCTTT. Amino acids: CSVGPPGGFAEAFF.

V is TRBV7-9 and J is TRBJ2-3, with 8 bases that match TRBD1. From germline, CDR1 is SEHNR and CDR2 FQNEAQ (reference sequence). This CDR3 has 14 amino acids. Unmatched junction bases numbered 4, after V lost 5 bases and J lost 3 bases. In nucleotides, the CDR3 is TGTGCCAGCAGCCGGGACAGGAGAACAGATACGCAGTATTTT. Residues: CASSRDRRTDTQYF. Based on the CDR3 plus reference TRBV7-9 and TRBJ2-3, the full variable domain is DTGVSQNPRHKITKRGQNVTFRCDPISEHNRLYWYRQTLGQGPEFLTYFQNEAQLEKSRLLSDRFSAERPKGSFSTLEIQRTEQGDSAMYLCASSRDRRTDTQYFGPGTRLTVL.

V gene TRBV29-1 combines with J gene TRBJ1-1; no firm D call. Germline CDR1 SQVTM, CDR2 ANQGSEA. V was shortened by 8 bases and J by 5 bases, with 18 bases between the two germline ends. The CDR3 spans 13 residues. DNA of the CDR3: TGCAGCTATGAGGAGGGCGCGTGGACTGAAGCTTTCTTT. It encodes CSYEEGAWTEAFF.

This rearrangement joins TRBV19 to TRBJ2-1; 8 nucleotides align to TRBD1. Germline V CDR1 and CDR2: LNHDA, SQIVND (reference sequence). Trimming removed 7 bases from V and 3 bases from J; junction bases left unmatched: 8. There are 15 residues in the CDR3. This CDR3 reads CASTPSGGDYNEQFF. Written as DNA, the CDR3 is TGTGCCAGTACCCCCTCAGGGGGCGACTACAATGAGCAGTTCTTC.

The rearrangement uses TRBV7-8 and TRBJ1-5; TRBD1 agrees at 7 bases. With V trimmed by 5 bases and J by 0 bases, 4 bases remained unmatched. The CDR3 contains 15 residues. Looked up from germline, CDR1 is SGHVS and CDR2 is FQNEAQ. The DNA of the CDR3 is TGTGCCAGCAGCCCACAGGGGAATAGCAATCAGCCCCAGCATTTT. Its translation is CASSPQGNSNQPQHF.

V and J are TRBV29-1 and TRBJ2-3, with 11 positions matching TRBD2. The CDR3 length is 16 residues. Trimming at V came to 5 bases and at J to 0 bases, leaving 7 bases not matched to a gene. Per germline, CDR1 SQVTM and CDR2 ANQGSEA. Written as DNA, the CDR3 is TGCAGCGTTCTTCCTAGCGGGGGGACTAGCACAGATACGCAGTATTTT. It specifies CSVLPSGGTSTDTQYF.

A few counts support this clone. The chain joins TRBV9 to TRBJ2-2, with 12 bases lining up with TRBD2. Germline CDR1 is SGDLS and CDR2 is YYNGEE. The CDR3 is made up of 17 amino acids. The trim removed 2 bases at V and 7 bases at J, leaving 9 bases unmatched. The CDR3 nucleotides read TGTGCCAGCAGCGTGGCTCTAGCGGGGGGGCAAGACGGGGAGCTGTTTTTT. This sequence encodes CASSVALAGGQDGELFF.

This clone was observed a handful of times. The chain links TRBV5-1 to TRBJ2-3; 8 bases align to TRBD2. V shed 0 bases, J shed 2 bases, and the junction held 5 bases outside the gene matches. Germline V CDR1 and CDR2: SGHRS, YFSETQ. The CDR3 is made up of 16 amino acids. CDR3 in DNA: TGCGCCAGCAGCTTGGGTAGCGGGGCCATCACAGATACGCAGTATTTT. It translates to CASSLGSGAITDTQYF.

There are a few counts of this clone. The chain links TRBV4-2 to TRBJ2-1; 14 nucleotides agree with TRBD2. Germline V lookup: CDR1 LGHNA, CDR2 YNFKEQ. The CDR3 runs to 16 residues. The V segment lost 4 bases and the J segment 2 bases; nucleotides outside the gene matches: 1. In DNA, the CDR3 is TGTGCCAGCAGCCGACTAGCGGGGGGGACCTACAATGAGCAGTTCTTC. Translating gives CASSRLAGGTYNEQFF.

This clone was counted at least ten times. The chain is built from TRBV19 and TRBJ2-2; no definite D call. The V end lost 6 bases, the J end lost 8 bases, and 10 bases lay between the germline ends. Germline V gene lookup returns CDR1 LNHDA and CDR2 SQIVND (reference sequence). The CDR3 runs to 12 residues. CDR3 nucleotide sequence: TGTGCCAGTAGAAAACCCAGAGGGGAGCTGTTTTTT. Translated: CASRKPRGELFF.

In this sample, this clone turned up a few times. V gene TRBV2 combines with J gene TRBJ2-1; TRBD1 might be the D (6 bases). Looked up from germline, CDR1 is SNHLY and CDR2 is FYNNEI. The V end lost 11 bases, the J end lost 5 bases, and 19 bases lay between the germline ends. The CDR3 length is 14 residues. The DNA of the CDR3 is TGTGCCTCCCCGGCACAGGGAAGGGACAATGAGCAGTTCTTC. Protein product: CASPAQGRDNEQFF.

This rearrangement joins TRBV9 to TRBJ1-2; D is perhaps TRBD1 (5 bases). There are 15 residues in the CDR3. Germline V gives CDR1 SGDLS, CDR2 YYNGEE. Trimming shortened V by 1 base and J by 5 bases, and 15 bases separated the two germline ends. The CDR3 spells CASSVLPGGGYGYTF. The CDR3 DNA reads TGTGCCAGCAGCGTATTACCAGGCGGGGGTTATGGCTACACCTTC. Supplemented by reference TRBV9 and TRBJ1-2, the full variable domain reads DSGVTQTPKHLITATGQRVTLRCSPRSGDLSVYWYQQSLDQGLQFLIQYYNGEERAKGNILERFSAQQFPDLHSELNLSSLELGDSALYFCASSVLPGGGYGYTFGSGTRLTVV.

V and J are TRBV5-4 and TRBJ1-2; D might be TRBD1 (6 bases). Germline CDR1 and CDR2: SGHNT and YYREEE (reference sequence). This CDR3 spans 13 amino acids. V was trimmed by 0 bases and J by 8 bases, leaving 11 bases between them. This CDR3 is CASSLDRALGYTF. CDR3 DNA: TGTGCCAGCAGCTTGGACAGGGCTTTGGGCTACACCTTC.